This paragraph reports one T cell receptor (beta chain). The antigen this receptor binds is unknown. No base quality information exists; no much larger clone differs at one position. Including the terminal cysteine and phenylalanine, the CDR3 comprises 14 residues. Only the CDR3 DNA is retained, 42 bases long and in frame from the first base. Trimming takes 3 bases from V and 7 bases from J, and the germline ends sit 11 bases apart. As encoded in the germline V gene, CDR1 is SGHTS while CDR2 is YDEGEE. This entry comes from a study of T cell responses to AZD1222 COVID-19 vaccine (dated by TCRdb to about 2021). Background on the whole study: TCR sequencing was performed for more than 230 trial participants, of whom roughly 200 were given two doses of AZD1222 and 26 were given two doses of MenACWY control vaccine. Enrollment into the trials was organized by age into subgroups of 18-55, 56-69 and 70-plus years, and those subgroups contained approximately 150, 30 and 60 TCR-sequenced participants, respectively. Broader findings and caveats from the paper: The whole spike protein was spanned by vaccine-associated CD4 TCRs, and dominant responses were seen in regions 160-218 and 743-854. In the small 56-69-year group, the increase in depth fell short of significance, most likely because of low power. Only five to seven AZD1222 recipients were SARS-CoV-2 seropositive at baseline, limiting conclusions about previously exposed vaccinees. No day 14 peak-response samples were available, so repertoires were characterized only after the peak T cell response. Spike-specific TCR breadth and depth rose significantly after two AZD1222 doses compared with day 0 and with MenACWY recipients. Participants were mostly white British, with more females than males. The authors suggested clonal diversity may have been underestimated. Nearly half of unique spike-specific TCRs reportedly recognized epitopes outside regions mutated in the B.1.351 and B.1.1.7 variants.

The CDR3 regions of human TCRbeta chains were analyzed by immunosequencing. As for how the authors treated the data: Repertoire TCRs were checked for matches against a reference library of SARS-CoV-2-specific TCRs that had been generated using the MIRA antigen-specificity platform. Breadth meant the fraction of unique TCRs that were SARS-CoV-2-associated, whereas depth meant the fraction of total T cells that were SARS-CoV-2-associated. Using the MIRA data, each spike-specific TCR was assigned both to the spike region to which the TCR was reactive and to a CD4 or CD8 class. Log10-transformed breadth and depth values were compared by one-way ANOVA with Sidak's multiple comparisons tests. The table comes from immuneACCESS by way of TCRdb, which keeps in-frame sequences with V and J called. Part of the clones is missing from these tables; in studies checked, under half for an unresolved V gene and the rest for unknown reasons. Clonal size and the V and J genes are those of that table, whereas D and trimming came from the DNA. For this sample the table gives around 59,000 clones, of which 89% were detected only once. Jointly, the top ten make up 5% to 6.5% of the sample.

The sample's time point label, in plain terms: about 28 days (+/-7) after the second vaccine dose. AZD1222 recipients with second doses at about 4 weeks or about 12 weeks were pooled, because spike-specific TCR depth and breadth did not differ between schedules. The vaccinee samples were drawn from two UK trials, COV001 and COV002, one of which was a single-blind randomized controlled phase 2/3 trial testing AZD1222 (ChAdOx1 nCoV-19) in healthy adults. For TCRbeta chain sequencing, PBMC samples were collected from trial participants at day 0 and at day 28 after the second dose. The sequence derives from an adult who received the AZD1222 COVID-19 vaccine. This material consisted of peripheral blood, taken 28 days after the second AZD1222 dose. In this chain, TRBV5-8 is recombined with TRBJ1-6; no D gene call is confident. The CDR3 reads CASSSTVGNSPLHF. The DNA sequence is TGTGCCAGCAGCTCGACCGTGGGGAATTCACCCCTCCACTTT.